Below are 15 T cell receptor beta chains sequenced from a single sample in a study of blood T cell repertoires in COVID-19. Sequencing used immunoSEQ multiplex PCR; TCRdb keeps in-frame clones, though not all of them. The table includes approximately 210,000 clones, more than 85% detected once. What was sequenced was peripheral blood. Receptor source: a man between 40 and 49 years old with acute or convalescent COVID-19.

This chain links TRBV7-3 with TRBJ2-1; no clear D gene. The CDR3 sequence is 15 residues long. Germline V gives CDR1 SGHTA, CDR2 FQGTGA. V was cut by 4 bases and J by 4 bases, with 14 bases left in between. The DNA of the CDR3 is TGTGCCAGCAGCTCCGGCACAGTGCCGTACAATGAGCAGTTCTTC. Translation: CASSSGTVPYNEQFF.

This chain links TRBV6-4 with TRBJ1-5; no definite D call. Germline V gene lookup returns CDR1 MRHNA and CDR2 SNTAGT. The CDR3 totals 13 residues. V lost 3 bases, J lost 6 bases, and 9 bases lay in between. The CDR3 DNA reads TGTGCCAGCAGTGAAACGGTTTTTCAGCCCCAGCATTTT. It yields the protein CASSETVFQPQHF.

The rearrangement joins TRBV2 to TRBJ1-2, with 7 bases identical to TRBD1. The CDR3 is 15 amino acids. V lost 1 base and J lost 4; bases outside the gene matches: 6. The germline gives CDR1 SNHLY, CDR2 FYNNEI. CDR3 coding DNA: TGTGCCAGCAGTGAAGGACAGGGTTTTAGCTATGGCTACACCTTC. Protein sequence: CASSEGQGFSYGYTF.

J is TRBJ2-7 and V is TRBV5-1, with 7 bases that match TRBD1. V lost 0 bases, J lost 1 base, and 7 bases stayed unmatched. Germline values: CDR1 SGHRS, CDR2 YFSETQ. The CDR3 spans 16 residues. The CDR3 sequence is CASSLEGGALSYEQYF. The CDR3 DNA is TGCGCCAGCAGCTTGGAAGGGGGCGCATTGTCCTACGAGCAGTACTTC.

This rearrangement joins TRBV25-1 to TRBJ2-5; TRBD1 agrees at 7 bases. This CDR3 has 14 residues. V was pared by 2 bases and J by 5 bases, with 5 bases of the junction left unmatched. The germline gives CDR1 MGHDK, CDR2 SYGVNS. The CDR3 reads CASSERQGSETQYF. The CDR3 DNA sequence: TGTGCCAGCAGTGAACGACAGGGCTCGGAGACCCAGTACTTC.

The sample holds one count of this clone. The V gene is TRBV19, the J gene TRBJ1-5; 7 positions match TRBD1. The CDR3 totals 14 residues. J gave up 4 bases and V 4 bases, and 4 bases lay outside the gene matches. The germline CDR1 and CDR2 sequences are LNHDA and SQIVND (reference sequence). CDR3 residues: CASSTNRGNQPQHF. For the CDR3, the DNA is TGTGCCAGTAGTACAAACAGGGGTAATCAGCCCCAGCATTTT.

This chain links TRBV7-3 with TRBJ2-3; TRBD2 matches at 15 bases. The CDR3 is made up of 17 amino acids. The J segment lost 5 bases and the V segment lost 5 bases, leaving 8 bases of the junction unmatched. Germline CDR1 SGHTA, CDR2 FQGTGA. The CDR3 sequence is CASSPGLAGGSRDTQYF. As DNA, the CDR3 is TGTGCCAGCAGCCCTGGACTAGCGGGAGGGTCACGAGATACGCAGTATTTT.

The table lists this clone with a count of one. This chain's CDR3 is CSVDRGYEQYF. CDR3 DNA sequence: TGCAGCGTAGACAGGGGCTACGAGCAGTACTTC. The chain uses TRBV20-1 and TRBJ2-7; 8 nucleotides agree with TRBD1. Germline V CDR1 and CDR2: DFQATT, SNEGSKA (reference sequence). The CDR3 is 11 amino acids.

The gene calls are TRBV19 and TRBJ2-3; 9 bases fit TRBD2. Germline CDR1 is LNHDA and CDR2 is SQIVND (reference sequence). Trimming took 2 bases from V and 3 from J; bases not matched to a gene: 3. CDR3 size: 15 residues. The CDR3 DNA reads TGTGCCAGTAGTATATGGCGGGAGGGGACAGATACGCAGTATTTT. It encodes CASSIWREGTDTQYF.

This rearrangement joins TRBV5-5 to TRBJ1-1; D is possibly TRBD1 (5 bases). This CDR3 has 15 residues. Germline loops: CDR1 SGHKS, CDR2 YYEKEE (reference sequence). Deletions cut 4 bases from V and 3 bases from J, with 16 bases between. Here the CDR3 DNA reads TGTGCCAGCAGCCCCGGGGGGACTACCGACACTGAAGCTTTCTTT. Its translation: CASSPGGTTDTEAFF.

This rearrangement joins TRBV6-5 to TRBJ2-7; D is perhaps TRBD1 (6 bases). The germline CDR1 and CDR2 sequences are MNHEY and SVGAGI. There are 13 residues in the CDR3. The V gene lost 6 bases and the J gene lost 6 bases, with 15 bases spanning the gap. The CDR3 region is CASRGSQGLEQYF. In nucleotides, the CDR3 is TGTGCCAGCAGGGGATCTCAGGGGCTCGAGCAGTACTTC.

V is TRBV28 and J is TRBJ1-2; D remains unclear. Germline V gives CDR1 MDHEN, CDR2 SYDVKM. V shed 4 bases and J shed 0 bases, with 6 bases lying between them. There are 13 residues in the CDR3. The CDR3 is CASSYYTNYGYTF. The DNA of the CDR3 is TGTGCCAGCAGTTACTATACTAACTATGGCTACACCTTC.

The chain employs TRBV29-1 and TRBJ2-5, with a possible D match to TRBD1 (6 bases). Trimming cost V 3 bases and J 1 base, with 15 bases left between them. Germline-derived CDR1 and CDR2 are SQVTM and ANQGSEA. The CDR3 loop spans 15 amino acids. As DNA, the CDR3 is TGCAGCGTTGAGGGGACATTTAAGGGCCAAGAGACCCAGTACTTC. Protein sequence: CSVEGTFKGQETQYF.

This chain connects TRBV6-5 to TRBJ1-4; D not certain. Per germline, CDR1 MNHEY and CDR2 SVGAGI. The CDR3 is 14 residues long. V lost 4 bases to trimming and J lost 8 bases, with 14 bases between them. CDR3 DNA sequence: TGTGCCAGCAGTTTCTGGGGAGTGAGGGAAAAACTGTTTTTT. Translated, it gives CASSFWGVREKLFF.

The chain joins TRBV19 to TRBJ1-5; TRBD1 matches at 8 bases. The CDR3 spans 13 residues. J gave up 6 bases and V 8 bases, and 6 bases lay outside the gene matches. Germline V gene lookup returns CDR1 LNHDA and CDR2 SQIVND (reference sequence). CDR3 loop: CASVRGPGQPQHF. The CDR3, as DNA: TGTGCCAGTGTCAGGGGGCCCGGTCAGCCCCAGCATTTT.